This TCR beta chain derives from a study of OX40 agonist ivuxolimab in advanced cancers. Study at large: It was ivuxolimab, an agonistic anti-OX40 (CD134) antibody, that patients were treated with. Three patients got partial responses; one had hepatocellular carcinoma and two had cutaneous melanoma. Study-wide results and caveats: Within 6 weeks, CD4+ and CD8+ blood T cells expanded clonally at 0.1 to 3.0 mg/kg. Partial responders dosed at 0.1-3.0 mg/kg displayed clonal expansion ranking among the lowest.

This clone was counted once. The antigen remains unidentified. Assay: immunoSEQ multiplex PCR; the TCRdb copy retains only in-frame clones and omits some. The table includes roughly 79,000 clones, about 92% detected once. This clonotype was obtained from an adult with an advanced solid tumor such as melanoma, head and neck, liver or kidney cancer. This specimen consisted of CD4+ or CD8+ T cells sorted from blood, obtained in a trial of the OX40 agonist ivuxolimab.

Here the CDR3 reads CASSLVVEQFF. CDR3 nucleotide sequence: TGTGCCAGCAGCTTAGTTGTTGAGCAGTTCTTC. The genes are TRBV7-8 and TRBJ2-1, with D uncertain. V lost 1 base, J lost 9 bases, and 4 bases lay in between. The CDR3 totals 11 residues. The germline CDR1 and CDR2 sequences are SGHVS and FQNEAQ.